This TCR beta chain is from a study of blood T cell repertoires in COVID-19. As for the study in general: The United States, Italy and Spain were the sources of the acute and convalescent COVID-19 samples.

Method: immunoSEQ multiplex PCR; TCRdb's copy keeps in-frame clones and lacks some. This sample carries some 320,000 clones, over 85% of them seen once, and the ten largest clones take around 2.5%. The germline V and J ends were trimmed by 4 bases and 9 bases, with 19 bases remaining between them. This CDR3 has 16 amino acids. From germline, CDR1 is MNHEY and CDR2 SVGAGI. The chain links TRBV6-5 to TRBJ1-6; D may be TRBD1 (6 bases). This TCR derives from a man aged 60 to 75 who had recovered from COVID-19. Specimen: PBMCs or T cells enriched from blood (not recorded which). The CDR3 spells CASSSPQGIDFSPLHF. The CDR3 DNA reads as TGTGCCAGCAGTTCCCCCCAGGGGATCGATTTTTCACCCCTCCACTTT.